This TCR beta chain was recovered during a study of beta chain features in type 1 diabetes (dated by TCRdb to 2017 to 2018). With respect to the entire study: Mean age, gender distribution, total cell number and subset yield did not differ between patients and healthy donors. A total of roughly 100 million sorted cells were examined across all samples, and the number of cells per subset was strongly correlated with RNA yield. The study compared the TCRB repertoires of sorted circulating CD4+ T cell subsets in recently diagnosed type 1 diabetes patients with those in matched healthy donors. Naive and central memory subsets were obtained from all 30 or so donors, but regulatory and stem cell-like memory subsets were isolated from only 8 patients and roughly eight healthy donors.

Comments on this clone: This receptor's antigen is unknown. No per-base quality is available; no much larger clone lies one base away.

The High Capacity cDNA Reverse Transcription Kit was used to reverse transcribe all of the isolated RNA, meaning that expressed TCRB transcripts were what got sequenced. Naive, central memory and regulatory T cell samples underwent deep immunoSEQ sequencing, averaging about 3.57 million total reads per sample. After sorted cells were lysed in RLT buffer, RNA was extracted with DNase-treated RNeasy Micro or Mini kits, with the choice depending on cell number. To prevent cross-contamination, each cell subset was processed individually, whereas patient and healthy donor samples were processed jointly. TCRB sequences were amplified from cDNA with the immunoSEQ multiplex PCR, producing 87-bp fragments spanning the CDR3 region. Sequencing of the amplicons was performed on the Illumina HiSeq platform. As for the original processing: PCR bias was corrected computationally using synthetic template baselines, and reads within Hamming distance 2 were collapsed, with unmergeable singletons discarded. Reads were aligned against IMGT so that V, D and J genes, CDR3 length and insertions or deletions at six rearrangement sites could be assigned. Clonotype counts were normalized to sorted cell number within each subset before computing true diversity and Gini coefficients with the tcR R package. The overlap coefficient, calculated on TCRB nucleotide sequences, was used to quantify repertoire sharing. Out-of-frame TCRB sequences from naive cells were analyzed to stand in for the pre-selection repertoire. TCRdb provides this immuneACCESS table in a form limited to in-frame rearrangements. Some clones are lacking; in checked studies, under half of them reflect an unresolved V gene, and why the rest are absent is not known. V, J and clone size were drawn from that table, and D and trimming were deduced from the DNA. The sample table records 600,000 or so clones; around 12% of these occur just once. Jointly, the top ten make up roughly 0.12% of the sample.

According to the germline V gene, CDR1 reads SGHTA and CDR2 reads FQGNSA. The CDR3 sequence holds 17 residues, the cysteine and phenylalanine included. Solely the CDR3 DNA is kept, with 51 bases framed from the first base. From V the trimming removes 1 base and from J it removes 3 bases, while the gene matches leave 10 bases of the junction unaccounted for. The research as a whole found: Naive, central memory and regulatory TCRB repertoires appeared more similar among patients than among healthy donors. Because cDNA rather than genomic DNA was sequenced, highly expressing activated cells could have been over-represented, although no difference in activation and CD3 levels was found between groups. Only small numbers of individuals were included in the HLA sub-analyses, which left unresolved whether HLA type had any influence on TCRB rearrangement. A moderate but significant shortening of TCRB CDR3 length was observed in type 1 diabetes patients in all four CD4+ subsets. Patients with type 1 diabetes made fewer insertions and deleted more nucleotides at VDJ recombination sites, implying thymic rearrangement abnormalities. Shorter templates might have been favored by PCR, but patient and control samples were amplified and corrected together, so both groups would have been affected equally by any skew.

Each donor gave one peripheral blood draw, averaging approximately 110 mL, which was collected into heparinised tubes. A BD FACSAria II was used to sort naive, central memory, regulatory and stem cell-like memory CD4+ T cells with a panel that included CD45RO, CCR7, CD25, CD127, CD95 and CD27. Purity was above 95% for every sorted population. Right away, PBMCs were isolated by Lymphoprep density gradient centrifugation and were stained directly, with no culture step. So that batch effects would be minimized, each experiment stained and sorted samples in pairs, pairing one healthy donor with one patient.

Here the chain combines TRBV7-2 and TRBJ2-3, and TRBD2 aligns with 7 junction nucleotides. The sequencing sample was made of naive CD4+ T cells from blood. The cell subset or site tag for this specimen amounts to: true naive CD4+ T cells. The sequence was collected from a man aged 30 to 39 with type 1 diabetes. The DNA is as follows: TGTGCCAGCAGCTTAGTCGGCTCGGGACTATCGACAGATACGCAGTATTTT. It encodes CASSLVGSGLSTDTQYF.